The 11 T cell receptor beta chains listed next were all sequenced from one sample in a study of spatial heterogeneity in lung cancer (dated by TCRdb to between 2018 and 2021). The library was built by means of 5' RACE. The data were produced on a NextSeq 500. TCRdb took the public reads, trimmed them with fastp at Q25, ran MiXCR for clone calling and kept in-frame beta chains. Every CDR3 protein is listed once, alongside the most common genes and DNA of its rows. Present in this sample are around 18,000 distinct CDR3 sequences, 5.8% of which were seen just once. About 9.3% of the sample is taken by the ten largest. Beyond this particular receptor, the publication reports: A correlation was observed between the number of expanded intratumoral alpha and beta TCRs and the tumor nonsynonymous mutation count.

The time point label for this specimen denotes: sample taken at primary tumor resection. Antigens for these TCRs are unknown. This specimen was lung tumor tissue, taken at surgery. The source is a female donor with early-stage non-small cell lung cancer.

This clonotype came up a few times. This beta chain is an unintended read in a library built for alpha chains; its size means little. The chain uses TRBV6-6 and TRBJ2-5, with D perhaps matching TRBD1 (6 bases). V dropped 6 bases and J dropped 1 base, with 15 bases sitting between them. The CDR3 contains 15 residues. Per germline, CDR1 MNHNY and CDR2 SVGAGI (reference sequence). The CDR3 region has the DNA TGTGCCAGCAGGCAAATTACAGGGCCCCAAGAGACCCAGTACTTC. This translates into CASRQITGPQETQYF.

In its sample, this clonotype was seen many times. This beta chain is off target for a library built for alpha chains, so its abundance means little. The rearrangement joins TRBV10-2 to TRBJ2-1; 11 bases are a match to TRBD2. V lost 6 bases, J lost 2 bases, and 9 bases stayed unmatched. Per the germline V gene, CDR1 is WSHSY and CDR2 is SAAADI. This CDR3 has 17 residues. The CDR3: CASRDLSGRGAYNEQFF. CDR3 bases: TGCGCCAGCAGGGACCTTAGCGGGAGGGGAGCCTACAATGAGCAGTTCTTC.

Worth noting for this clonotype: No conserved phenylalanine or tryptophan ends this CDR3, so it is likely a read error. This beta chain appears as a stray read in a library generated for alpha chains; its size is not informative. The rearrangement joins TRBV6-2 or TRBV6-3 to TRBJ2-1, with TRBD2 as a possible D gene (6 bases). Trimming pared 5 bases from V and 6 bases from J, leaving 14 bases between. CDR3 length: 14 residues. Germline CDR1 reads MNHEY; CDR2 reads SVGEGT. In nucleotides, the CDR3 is TGTGCCAGCAGTCAGACTAGTTTGGGCAATGAGCAGTTCTCC. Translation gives CASSQTSLGNEQFS.

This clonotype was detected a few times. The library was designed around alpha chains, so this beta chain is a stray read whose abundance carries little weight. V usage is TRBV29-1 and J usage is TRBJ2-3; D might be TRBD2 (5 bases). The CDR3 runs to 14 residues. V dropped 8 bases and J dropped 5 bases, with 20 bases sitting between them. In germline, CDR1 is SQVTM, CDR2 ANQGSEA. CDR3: CSSSEDWGGDTQYF. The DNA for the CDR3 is TGCAGCTCGTCGGAGGACTGGGGTGGAGATACGCAGTATTTT.

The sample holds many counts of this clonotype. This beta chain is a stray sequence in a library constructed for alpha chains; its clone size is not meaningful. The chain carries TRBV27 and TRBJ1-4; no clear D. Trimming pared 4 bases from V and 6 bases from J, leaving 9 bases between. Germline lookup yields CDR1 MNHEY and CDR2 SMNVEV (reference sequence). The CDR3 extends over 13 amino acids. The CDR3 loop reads CASSWEGDEKLFF. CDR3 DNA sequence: TGTGCCAGCAGTTGGGAAGGTGATGAAAAACTGTTTTTT.

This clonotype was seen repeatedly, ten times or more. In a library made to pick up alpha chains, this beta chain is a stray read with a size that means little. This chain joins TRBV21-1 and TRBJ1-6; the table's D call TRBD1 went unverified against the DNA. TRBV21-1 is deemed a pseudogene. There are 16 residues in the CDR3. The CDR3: CASSARFGQGHSPLHF. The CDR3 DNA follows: TGTGCCAGCAGCGCACGCTTTGGACAGGGGCATTCACCCCTCCACTTT.

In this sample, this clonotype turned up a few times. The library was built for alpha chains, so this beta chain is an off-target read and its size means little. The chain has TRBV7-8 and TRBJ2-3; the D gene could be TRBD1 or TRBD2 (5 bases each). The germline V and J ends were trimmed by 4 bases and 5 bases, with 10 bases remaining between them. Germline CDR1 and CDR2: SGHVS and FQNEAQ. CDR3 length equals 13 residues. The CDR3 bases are TGTGCCAGCAGCTGGGGTGGGGGAGATACGCAGTATTTT. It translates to CASSWGGGDTQYF. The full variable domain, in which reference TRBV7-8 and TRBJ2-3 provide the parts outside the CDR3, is GAGVSQSPRYKVAKRGQDVALRCDPISGHVSLFWYQQALGQGPEFLTYFQNEAQLDKSGLPSDRFFAERPEGSVSTLKIQRTQQEDSAVYLCASSWGGGDTQYFGPGTRLTVL.

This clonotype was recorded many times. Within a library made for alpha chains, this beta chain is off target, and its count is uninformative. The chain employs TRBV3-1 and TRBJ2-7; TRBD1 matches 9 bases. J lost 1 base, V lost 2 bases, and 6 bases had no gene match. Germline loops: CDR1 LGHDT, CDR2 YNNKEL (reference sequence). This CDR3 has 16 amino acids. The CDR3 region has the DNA TGTGCCAGCAGCCAATCAGGGACAGGGACTTCCTACGAGCAGTACTTC. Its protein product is CASSQSGTGTSYEQYF.

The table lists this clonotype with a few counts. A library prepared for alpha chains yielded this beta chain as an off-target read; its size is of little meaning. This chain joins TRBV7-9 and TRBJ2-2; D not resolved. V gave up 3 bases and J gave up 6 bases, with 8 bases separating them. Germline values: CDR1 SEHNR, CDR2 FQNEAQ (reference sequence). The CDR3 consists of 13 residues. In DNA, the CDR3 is TGTGCCAGCAGCTTGGGGTCCTCCGGGGAGCTGTTTTTT. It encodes CASSLGSSGELFF.

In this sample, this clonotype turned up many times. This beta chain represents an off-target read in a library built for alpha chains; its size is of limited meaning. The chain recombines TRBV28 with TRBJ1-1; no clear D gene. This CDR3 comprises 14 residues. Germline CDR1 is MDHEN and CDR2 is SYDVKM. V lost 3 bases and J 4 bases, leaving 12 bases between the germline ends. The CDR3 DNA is TGTGCCAGCAGTTTCTTTGGTCAGAGCACTGAAGCTTTCTTT. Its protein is CASSFFGQSTEAFF.

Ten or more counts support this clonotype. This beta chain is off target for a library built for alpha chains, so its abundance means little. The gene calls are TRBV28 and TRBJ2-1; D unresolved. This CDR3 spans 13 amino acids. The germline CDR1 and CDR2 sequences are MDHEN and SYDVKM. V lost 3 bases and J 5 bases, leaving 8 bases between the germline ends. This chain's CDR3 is CASSFRTDNEQFF. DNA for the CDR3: TGTGCCAGCAGTTTTCGAACGGACAATGAGCAGTTCTTC.